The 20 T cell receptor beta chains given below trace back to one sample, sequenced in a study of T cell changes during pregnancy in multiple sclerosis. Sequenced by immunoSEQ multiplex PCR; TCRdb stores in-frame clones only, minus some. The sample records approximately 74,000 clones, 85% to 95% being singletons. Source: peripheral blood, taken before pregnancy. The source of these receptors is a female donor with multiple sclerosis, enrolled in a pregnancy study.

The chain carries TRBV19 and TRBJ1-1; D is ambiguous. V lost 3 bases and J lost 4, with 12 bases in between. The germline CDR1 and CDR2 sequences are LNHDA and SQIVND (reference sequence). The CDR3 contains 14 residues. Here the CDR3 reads CASSIGPDGTEAFF. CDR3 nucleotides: TGTGCCAGTAGTATTGGGCCGGATGGCACTGAAGCTTTCTTT.

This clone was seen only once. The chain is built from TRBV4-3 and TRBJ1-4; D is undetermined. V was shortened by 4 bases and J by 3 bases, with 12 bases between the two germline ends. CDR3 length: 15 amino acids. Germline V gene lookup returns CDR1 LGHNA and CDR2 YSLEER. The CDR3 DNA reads TGCGCCAGCAGCCCGGGGAGCAGCTCTAATGAAAAACTGTTTTTT. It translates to CASSPGSSSNEKLFF.

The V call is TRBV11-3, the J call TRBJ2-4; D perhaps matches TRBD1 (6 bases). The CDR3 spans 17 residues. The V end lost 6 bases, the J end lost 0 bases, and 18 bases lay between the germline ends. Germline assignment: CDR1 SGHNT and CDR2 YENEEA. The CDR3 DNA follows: TGTGCCAGCAGGTTACCAGGACAGATCGTAGCCAAAAACATTCAGTACTTC. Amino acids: CASRLPGQIVAKNIQYF.

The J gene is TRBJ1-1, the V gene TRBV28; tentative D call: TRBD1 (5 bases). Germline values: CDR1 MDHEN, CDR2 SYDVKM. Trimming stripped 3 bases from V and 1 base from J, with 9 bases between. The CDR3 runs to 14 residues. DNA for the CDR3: TGTGCCAGCAGTTTGGACACACCGAACACTGAAGCTTTCTTT. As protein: CASSLDTPNTEAFF.

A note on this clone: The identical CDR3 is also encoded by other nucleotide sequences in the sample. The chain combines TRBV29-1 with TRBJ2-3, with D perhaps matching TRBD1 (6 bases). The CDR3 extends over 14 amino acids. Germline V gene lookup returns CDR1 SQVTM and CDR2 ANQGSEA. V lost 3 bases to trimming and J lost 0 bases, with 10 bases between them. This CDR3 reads CSVDRQASTDTQYF. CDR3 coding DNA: TGCAGCGTTGATAGACAGGCCAGCACAGATACGCAGTATTTT.

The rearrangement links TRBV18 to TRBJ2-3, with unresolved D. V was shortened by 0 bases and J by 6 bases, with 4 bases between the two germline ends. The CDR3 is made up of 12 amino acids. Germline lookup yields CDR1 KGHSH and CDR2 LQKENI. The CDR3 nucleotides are TGTGCCAGCTCACCACCGGGCGATACGCAGTATTTT. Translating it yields CASSPPGDTQYF.

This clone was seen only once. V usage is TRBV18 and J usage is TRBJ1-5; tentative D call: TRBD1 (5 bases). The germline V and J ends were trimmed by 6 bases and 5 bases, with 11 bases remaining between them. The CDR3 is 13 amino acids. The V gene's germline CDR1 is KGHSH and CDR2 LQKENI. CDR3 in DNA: TGTGCCAGCTCCTCGGGGGGGGATCAGCCCCAGCATTTT. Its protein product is CASSSGGDQPQHF.

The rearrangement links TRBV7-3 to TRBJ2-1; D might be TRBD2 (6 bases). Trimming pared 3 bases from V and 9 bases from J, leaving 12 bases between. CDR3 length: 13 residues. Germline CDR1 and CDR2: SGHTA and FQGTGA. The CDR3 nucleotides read TGTGCCAGCAGCTTGGAAATAGCGGCTGAGCAGTTCTTC. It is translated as CASSLEIAAEQFF. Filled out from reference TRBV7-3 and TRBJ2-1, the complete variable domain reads GAGVSQTPSNKVTEKGKYVELRCDPISGHTALYWYRQSLGQGPEFLIYFQGTGAADDSGLPNDRFFAVRPEGSVSTLKIQRTERGDSAVYLCASSLEIAAEQFFGPGTRLTVL.

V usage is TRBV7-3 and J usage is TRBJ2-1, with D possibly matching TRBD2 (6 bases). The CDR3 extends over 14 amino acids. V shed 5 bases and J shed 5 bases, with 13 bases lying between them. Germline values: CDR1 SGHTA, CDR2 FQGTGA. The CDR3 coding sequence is TGTGCCAGCAGCGGGGGGAGAATCGACAATGAGCAGTTCTTC. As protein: CASSGGRIDNEQFF.

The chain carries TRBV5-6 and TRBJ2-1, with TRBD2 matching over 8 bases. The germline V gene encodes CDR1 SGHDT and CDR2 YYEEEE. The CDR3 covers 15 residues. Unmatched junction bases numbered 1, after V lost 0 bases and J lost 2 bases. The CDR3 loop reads CASSLDSGTYNEQFF. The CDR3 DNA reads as TGTGCCAGCAGCTTGGATAGCGGGACCTACAATGAGCAGTTCTTC.

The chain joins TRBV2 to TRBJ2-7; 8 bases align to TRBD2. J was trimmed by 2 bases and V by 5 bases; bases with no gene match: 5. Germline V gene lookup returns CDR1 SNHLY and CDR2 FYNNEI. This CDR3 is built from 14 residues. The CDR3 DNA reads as TGTGCCAGCAGTAGACTAGCGCTTACCTACGAGCAGTACTTC. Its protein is CASSRLALTYEQYF. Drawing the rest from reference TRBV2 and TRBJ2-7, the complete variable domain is EPEVTQTPSHQVTQMGQEVILRCVPISNHLYFYWYRQILGQKVEFLVSFYNNEISEKSEIFDDQFSVERPDGSNFTLKIRSTKLEDSAMYFCASSRLALTYEQYFGPGTRLTVT.

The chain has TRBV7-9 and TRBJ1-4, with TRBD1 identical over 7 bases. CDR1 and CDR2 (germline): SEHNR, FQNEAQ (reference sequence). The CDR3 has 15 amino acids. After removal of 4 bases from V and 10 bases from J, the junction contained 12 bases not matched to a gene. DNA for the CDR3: TGTGCCAGCAGCTCCCGAGACAGGGTAGCAGGAAAACTGTTTTTT. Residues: CASSSRDRVAGKLFF.

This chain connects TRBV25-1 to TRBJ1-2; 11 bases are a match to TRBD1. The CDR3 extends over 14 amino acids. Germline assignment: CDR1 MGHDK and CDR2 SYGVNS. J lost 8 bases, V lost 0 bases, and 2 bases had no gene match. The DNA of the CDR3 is TGTGCCAGCAGTGAATACGGACAGGGGGCCGGCTACACCTTC. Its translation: CASSEYGQGAGYTF.

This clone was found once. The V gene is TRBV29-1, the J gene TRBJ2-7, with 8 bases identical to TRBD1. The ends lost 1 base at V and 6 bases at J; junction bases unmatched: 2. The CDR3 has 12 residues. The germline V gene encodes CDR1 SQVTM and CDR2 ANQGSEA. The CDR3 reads CSVEVRGREQYF. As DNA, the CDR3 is TGCAGCGTTGAAGTCAGGGGGCGCGAGCAGTACTTC.

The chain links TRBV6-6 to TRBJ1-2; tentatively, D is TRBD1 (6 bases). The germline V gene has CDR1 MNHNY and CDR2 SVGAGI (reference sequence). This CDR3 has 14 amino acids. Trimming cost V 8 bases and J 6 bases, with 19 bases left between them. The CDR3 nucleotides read TGTGCCAGCCAGGTGGGAGGGGGTAAGGATGGCTACACCTTC. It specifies CASQVGGGKDGYTF.

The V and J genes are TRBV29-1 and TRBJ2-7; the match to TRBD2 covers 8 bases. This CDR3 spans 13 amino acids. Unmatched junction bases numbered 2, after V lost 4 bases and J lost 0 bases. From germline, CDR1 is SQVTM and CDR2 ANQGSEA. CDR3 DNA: TGCAGCGTTGGGAGCGGGAGCTCCTACGAGCAGTACTTC. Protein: CSVGSGSSYEQYF.

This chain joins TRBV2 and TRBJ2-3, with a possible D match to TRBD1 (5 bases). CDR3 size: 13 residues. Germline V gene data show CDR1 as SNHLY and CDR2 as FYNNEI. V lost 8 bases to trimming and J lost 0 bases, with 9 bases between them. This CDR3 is CASQSGSTDTQYF. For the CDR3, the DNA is TGTGCCAGCCAGTCAGGGAGCACAGATACGCAGTATTTT. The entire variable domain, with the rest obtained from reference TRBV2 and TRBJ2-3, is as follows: EPEVTQTPSHQVTQMGQEVILRCVPISNHLYFYWYRQILGQKVEFLVSFYNNEISEKSEIFDDQFSVERPDGSNFTLKIRSTKLEDSAMYFCASQSGSTDTQYFGPGTRLTVL.

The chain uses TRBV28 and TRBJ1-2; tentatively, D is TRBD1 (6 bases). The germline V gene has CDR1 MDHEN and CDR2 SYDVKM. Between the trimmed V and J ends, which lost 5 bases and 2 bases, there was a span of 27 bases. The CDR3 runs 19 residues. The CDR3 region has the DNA TGTGCCAGCAGTCCTCTCCTGTGGACAGTCCGAACCAGAAACTATGGCTACACCTTC. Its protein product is CASSPLLWTVRTRNYGYTF.

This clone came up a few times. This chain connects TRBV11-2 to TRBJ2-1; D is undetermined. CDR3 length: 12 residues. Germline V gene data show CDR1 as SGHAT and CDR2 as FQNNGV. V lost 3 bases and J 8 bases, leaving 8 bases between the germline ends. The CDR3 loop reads CASSFDLDEQFF. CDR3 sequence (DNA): TGTGCCAGCAGCTTCGACTTGGATGAGCAGTTCTTC.

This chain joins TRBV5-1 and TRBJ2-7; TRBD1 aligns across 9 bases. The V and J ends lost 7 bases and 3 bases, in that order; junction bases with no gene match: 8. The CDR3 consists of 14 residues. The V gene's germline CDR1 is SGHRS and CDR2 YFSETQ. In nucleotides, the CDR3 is TGCGCCAGCCGTTATCAGACAGGGGGCTACGAGCAGTACTTC. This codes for CASRYQTGGYEQYF.